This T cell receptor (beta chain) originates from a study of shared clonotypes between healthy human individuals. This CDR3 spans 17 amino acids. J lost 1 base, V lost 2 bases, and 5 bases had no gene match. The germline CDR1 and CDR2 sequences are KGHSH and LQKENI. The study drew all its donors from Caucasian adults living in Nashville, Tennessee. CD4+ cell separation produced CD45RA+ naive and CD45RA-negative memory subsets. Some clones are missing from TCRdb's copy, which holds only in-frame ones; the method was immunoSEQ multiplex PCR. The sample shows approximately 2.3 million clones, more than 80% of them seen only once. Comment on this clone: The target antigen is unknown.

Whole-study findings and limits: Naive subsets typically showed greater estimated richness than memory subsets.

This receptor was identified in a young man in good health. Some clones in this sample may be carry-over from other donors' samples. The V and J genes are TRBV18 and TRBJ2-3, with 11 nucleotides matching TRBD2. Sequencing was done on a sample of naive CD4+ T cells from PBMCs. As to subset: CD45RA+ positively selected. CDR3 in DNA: TGTGCCAGCTCACCAAGACTAGCGGGAACCGGCACAGATACGCAGTATTTT. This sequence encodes CASSPRLAGTGTDTQYF.